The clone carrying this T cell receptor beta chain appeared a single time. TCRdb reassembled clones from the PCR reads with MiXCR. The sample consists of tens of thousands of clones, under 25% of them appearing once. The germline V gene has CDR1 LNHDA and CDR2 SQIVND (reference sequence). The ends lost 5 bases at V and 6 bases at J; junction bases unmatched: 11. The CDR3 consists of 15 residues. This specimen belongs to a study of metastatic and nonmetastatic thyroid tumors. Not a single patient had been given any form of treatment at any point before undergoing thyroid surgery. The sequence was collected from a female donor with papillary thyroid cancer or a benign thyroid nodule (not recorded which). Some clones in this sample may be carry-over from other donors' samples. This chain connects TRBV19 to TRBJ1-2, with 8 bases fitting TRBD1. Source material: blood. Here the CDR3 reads CASSPTGTGLDGYTF. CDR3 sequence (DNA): TGTGCCAGTAGTCCTACCGGGACAGGACTTGATGGCTACACCTTC.